The clone carrying this T cell receptor beta chain was detected only once. The antigen remains undetermined. This sample is drawn from a study of T cell responses to AZD1222 COVID-19 vaccine. Across the study: Second-dose intervals near 4 or 12 weeks were combined.

Data came from immunoSEQ multiplex PCR; TCRdb stores just in-frame clones and leaves some out. This sample has roughly 44,000 clones, with approximately 83% found just once. Study-wide points: CD4 TCRs covered the whole spike, strongest at regions 160-218 and 743-854.

V was shortened by 1 base and J by 0 bases, with 6 bases between the two germline ends. The germline gives CDR1 SEHNR, CDR2 FQNEAQ (reference sequence). The CDR3 is 15 amino acids. This receptor was obtained from an adult in good health. Sequencing used peripheral blood, obtained on day 0 of AZD1222 vaccination. The gene calls are TRBV7-9 and TRBJ1-4; no firm D call. The CDR3 here is CASSLVQSTNEKLFF. For the CDR3, the DNA is TGTGCCAGCAGCTTAGTTCAGTCAACTAATGAAAAACTGTTTTTT.